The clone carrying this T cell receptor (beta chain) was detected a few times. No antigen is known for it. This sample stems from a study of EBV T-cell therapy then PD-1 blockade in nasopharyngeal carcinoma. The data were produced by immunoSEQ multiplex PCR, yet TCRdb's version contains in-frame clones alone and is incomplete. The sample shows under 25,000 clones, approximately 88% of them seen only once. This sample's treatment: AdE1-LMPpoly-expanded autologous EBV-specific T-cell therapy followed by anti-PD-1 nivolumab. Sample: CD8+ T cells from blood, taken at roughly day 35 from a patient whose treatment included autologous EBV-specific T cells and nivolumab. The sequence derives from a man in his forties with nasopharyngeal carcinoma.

DNA for the CDR3: TGTGCCAGCAGTGACGTGGGGTTGGGTTTTGCGACAGATACGCAGTATTTT. Translated: CASSDVGLGFATDTQYF. This rearrangement joins TRBV2 to TRBJ2-3; no clear D gene. The V gene lost 3 bases and the J gene lost 3 bases, with 19 bases spanning the gap. The germline V gene has CDR1 SNHLY and CDR2 FYNNEI. The CDR3 loop spans 17 amino acids.